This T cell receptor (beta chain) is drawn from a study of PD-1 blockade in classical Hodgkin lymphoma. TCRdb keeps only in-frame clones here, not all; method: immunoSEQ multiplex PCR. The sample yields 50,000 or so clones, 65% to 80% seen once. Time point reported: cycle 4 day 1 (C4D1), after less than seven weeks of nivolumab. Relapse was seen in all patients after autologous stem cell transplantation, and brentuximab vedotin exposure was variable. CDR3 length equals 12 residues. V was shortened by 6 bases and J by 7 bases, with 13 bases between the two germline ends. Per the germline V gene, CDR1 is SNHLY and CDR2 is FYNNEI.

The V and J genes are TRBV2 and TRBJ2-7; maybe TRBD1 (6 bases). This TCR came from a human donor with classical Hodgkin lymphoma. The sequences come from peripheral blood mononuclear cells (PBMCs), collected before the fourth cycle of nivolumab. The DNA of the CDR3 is TGTGCCAGCAGCGGGACAATTGTTGAGCAGTACTTC. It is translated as CASSGTIVEQYF.